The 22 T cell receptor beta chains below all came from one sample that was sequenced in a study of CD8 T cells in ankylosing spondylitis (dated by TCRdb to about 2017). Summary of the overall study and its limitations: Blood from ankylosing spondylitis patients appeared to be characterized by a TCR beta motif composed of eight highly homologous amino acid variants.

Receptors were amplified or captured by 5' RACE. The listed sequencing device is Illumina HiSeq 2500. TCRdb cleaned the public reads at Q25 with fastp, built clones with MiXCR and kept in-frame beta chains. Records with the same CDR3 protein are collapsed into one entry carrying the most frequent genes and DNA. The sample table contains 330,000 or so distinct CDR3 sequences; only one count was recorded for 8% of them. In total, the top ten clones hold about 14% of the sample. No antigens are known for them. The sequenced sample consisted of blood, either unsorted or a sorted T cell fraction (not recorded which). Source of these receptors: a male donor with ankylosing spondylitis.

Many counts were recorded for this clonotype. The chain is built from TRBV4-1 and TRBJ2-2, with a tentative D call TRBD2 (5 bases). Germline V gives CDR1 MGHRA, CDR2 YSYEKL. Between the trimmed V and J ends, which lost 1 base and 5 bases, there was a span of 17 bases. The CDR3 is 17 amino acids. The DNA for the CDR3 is TGCGCCAGCAGCCAAGGTCGGACCCTCGAGGGAACCGGGGAGCTGTTTTTT. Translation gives CASSQGRTLEGTGELFF.

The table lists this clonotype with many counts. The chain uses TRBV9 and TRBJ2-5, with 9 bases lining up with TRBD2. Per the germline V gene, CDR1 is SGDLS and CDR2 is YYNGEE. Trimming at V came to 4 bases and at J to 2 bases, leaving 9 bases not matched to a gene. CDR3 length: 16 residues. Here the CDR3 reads CASSPGTSSEQETQYF. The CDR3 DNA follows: TGTGCCAGCAGCCCGGGGACTAGCTCGGAACAAGAGACCCAGTACTTC.

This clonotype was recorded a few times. CDR3: CASSFQRDATDTQYF. The CDR3 DNA follows: TGTGCCAGCAGTTTCCAGCGGGACGCTACAGATACGCAGTATTTT. The rearrangement links TRBV5-8 to TRBJ2-3; 7 bases are shared with TRBD2. This CDR3 has 15 amino acids. The V and J ends lost 5 bases and 3 bases, in that order; junction bases with no gene match: 9. The germline gives CDR1 SGHTS, CDR2 YDEGEE.

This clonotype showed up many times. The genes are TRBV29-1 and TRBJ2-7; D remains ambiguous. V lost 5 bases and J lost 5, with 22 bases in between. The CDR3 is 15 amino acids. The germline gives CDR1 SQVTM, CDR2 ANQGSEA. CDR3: CSVSLGSPATHEQYF. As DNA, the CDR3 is TGCAGCGTTTCACTCGGGTCCCCCGCCACCCACGAGCAGTACTTC.

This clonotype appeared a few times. CDR3 sequence reads: CASSPRFMVSYNEQFF. Written as DNA, the CDR3 is TGTGCCAGCTCACCTCGATTCATGGTGTCCTACAATGAGCAGTTCTTC. The J gene is TRBJ2-1, the V gene TRBV18; D unresolved. This CDR3 contains 16 residues. Looked up from germline, CDR1 is KGHSH and CDR2 is LQKENI. V was pared by 3 bases and J by 1 base, with 13 bases between.

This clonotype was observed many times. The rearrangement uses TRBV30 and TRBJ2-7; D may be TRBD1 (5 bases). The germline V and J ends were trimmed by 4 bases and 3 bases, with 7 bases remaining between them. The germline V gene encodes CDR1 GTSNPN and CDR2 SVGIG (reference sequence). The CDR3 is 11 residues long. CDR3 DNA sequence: TGTGCCTGGAACAGGTTCTACGAGCAGTACTTC. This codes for CAWNRFYEQYF.

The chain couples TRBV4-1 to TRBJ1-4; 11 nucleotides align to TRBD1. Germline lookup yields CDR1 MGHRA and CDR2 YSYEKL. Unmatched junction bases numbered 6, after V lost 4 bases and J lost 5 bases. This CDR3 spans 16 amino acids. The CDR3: CASSPSGQGANEKLFF. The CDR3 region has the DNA TGCGCCAGCAGCCCCTCTGGACAGGGGGCAAATGAAAAACTGTTTTTT.

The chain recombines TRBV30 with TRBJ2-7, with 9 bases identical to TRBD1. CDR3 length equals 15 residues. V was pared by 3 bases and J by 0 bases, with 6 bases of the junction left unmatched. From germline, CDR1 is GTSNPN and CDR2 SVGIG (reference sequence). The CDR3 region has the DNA TGTGCCTGGAGGCATGACAGGGGGAGCTCCTACGAGCAGTACTTC. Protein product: CAWRHDRGSSYEQYF.

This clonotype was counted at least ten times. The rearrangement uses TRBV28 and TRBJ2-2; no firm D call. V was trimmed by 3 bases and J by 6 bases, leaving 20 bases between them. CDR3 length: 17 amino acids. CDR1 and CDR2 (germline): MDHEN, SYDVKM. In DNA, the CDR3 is TGTGCCAGCAGTTTCTCTACATACGGCTTGGGGTCCGGGGAGCTGTTTTTT. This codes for CASSFSTYGLGSGELFF.

The chain's CDR3 is CSAGGDRGSNQPQHF. The CDR3 DNA reads TGCAGTGCTGGGGGGGACAGGGGAAGCAATCAGCCCCAGCATTTT. The chain carries TRBV20-1 and TRBJ1-5; 10 bases are a match to TRBD1. Germline V gene lookup returns CDR1 DFQATT and CDR2 SNEGSKA (reference sequence). The CDR3 contains 15 residues. The V gene end was trimmed by 5 bases and the J gene end by 1 base; junction bases not matched to a gene: 5.

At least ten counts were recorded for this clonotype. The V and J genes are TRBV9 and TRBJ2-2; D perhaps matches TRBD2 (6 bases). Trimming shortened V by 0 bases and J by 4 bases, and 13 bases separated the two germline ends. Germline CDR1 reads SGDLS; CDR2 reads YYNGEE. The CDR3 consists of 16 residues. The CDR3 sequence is CASSVGASDFTGELFF. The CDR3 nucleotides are TGTGCCAGCAGCGTAGGGGCTAGCGATTTCACCGGGGAGCTGTTTTTT. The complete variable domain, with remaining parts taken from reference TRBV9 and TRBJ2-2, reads DSGVTQTPKHLITATGQRVTLRCSPRSGDLSVYWYQQSLDQGLQFLIQYYNGEERAKGNILERFSAQQFPDLHSELNLSSLELGDSALYFCASSVGASDFTGELFFGEGSRLTVL.

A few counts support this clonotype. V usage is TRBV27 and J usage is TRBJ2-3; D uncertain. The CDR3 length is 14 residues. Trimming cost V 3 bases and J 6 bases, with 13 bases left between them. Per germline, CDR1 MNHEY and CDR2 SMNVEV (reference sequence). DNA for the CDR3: TGTGCCAGCAGTTTTCAAGGGCCGCAGGATACGCAGTATTTT. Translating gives CASSFQGPQDTQYF.

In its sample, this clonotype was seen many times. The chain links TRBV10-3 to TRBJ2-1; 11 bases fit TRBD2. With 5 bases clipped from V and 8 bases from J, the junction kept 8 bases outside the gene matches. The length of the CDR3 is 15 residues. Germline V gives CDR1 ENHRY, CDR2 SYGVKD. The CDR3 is CAISFTSGSVDEQFF. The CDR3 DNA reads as TGTGCCATCAGTTTCACTAGCGGGAGCGTAGATGAGCAGTTCTTC.

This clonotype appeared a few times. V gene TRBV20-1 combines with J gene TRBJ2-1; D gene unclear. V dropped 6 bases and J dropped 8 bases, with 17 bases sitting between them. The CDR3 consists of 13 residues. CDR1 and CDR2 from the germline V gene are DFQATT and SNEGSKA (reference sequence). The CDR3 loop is CSAPAPGEDEQFF. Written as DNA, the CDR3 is TGCAGTGCCCCCGCGCCCGGAGAGGATGAGCAGTTCTTC.

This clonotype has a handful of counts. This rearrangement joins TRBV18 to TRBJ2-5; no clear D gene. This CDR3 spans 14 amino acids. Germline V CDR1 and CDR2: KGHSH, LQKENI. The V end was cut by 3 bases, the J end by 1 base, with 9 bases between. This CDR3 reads CASSPSWGQETQYF. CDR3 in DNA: TGTGCCAGCTCACCTTCATGGGGCCAAGAGACCCAGTACTTC.

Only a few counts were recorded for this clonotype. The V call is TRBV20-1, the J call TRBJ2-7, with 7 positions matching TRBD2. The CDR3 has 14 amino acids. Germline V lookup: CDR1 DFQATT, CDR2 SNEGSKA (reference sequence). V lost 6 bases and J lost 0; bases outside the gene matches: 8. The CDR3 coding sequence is TGCAGTGCCTCACCCGGGGGGAACTCCTACGAGCAGTACTTC. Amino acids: CSASPGGNSYEQYF.

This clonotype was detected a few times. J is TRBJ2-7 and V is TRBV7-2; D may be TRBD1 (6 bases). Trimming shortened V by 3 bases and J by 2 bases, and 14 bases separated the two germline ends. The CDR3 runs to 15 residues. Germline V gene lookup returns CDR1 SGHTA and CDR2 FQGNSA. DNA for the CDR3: TGTGCCAGCAGCTTTGGGACACACAAAACCTACGAGCAGTACTTC. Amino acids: CASSFGTHKTYEQYF.

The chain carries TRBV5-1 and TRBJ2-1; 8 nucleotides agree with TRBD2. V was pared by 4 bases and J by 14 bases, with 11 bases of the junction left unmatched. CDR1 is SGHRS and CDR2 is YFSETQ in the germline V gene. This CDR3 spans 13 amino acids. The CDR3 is CASSPDRTSTKFF. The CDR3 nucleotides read TGCGCCAGCAGCCCGGATCGGACTAGCACCAAGTTCTTC. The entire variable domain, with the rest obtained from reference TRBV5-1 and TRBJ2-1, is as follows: KAGVTQTPRYLIKTRGQQVTLSCSPISGHRSVSWYQQTPGQGLQFLFEYFSETQRNKGNFPGRFSGRQFSNSRSEMNVSTLELGDSALYLCASSPDRTSTKFFGPGTRLTVL.

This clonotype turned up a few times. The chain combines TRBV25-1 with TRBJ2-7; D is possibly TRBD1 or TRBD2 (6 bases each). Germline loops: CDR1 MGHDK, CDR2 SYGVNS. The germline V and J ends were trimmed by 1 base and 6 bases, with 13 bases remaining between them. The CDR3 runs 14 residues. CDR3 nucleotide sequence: TGTGCCAGCAGTGAATCGATAGGGGGGCTCGAGCAGTACTTC. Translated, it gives CASSESIGGLEQYF.

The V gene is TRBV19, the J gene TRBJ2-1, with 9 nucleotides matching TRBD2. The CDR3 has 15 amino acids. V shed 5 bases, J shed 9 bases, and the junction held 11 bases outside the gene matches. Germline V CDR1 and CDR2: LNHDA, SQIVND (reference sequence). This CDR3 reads CASSLTSGPRSEQFF. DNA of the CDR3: TGTGCCAGTAGTCTGACTAGCGGCCCCCGAAGTGAGCAGTTCTTC.

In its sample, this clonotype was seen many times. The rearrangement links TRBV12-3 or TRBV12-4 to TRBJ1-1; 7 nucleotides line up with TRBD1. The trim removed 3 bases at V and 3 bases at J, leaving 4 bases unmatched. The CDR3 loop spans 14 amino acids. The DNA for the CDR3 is TGTGCCAGCAGTTTTAGGGGGCAGGACACTGAAGCTTTCTTT. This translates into CASSFRGQDTEAFF.

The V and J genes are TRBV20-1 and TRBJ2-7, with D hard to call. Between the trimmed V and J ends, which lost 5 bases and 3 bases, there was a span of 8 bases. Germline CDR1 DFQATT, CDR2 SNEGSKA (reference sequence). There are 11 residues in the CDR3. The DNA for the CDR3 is TGCAGTGCTCAAACGGACTACGAGCAGTACTTC. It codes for CSAQTDYEQYF.